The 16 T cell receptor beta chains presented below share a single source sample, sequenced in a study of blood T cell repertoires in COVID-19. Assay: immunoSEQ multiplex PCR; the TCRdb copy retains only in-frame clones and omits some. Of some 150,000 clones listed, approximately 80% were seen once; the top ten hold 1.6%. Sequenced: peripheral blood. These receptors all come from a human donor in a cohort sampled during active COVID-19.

The CDR3 DNA follows: TGTGCCACCAGCAGGACAGGGGTTCAGGCAGATACGCAGTATTTT. This translates into CATSRTGVQADTQYF. The chain combines TRBV15 with TRBJ2-3; 8 bases align to TRBD1. Trimming cost V 3 bases and J 4 bases; bases outside gene matches: 6. Germline CDR1 is LNHNV and CDR2 is YYDKDF (reference sequence). CDR3 length: 15 amino acids.

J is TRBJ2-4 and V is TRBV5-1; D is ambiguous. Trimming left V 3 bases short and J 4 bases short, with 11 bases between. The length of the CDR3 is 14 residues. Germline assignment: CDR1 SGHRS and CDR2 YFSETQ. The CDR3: CASSSPSLKNIQYF. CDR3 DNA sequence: TGCGCCAGCAGCTCCCCTTCCCTGAAAAACATTCAGTACTTC.

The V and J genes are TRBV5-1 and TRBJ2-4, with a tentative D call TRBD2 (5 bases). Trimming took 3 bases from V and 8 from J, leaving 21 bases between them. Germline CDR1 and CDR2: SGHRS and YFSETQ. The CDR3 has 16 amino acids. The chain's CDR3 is CASSSQPPSKGDIQYF. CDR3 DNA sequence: TGCGCCAGCAGCTCCCAACCGCCCAGTAAGGGAGACATTCAGTACTTC.

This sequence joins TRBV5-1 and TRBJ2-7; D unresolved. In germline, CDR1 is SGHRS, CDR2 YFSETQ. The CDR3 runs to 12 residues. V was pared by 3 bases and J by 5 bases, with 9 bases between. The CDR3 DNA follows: TGCGCCAGCAGCTACCTGGGCCACGAGCAGTACTTC. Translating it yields CASSYLGHEQYF.

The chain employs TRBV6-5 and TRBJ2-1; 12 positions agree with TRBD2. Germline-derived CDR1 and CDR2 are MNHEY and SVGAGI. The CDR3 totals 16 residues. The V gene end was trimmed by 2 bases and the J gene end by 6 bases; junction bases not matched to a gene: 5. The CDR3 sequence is CASSYPTSGSTNEQFF. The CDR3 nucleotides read TGTGCCAGCAGTTACCCGACTAGCGGGAGTACCAATGAGCAGTTCTTC.

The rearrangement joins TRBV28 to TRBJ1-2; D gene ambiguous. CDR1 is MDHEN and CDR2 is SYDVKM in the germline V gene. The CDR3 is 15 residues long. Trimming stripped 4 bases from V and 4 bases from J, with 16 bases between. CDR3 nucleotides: TGTGCCAGCAGTTCCGCCCCCCAGGCCCCCTATGGCTACACCTTC. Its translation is CASSSAPQAPYGYTF.

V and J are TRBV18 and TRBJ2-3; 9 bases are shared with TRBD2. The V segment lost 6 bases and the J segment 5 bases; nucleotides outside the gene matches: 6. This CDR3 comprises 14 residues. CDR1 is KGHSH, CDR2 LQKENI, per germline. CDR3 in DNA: TGTGCCAGCTCTCCGACTAGCGGCGTAGATACGCAGTATTTT. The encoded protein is CASSPTSGVDTQYF. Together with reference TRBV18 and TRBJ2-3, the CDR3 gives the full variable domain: NAGVMQNPRHLVRRRGQEARLRCSPMKGHSHVYWYRQLPEEGLKFMVYLQKENIIDESGMPKERFSAEFPKEGPSILRIQQVVRGDSAAYFCASSPTSGVDTQYFGPGTRLTVL.

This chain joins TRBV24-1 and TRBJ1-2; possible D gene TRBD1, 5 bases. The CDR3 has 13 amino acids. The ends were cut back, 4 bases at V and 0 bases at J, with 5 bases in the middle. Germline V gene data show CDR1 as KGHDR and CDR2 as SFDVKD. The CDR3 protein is CATSDRANYGYTF. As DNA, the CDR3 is TGTGCCACCAGTGACAGGGCTAACTATGGCTACACCTTC.

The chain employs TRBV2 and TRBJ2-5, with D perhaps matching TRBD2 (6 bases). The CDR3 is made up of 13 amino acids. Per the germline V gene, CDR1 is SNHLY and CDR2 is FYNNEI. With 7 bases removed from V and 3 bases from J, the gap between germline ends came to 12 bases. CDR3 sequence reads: CASNRDSKETQYF. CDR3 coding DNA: TGTGCCAGCAACCGGGACTCTAAAGAGACCCAGTACTTC.

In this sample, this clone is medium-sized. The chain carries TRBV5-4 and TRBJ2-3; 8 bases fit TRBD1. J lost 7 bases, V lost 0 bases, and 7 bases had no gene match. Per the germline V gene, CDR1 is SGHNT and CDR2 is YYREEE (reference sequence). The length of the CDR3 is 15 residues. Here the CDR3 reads CASSLETGAIYTQYF. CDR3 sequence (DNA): TGTGCCAGCAGCTTGGAGACAGGGGCCATATATACGCAGTATTTT.

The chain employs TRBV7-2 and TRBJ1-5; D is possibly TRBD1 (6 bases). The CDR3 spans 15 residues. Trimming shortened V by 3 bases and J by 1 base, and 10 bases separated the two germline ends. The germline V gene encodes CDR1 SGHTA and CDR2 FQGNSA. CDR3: CASSFWGLSNQPQHF. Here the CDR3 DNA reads TGTGCCAGCAGCTTTTGGGGGCTGAGCAATCAGCCCCAGCATTTT.

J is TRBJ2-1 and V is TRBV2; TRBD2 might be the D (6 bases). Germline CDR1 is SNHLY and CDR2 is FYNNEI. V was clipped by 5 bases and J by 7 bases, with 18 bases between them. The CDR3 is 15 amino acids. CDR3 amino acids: CASSSSGVSGNEQFF. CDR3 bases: TGTGCCAGCAGTTCGTCGGGAGTGTCTGGTAATGAGCAGTTCTTC.

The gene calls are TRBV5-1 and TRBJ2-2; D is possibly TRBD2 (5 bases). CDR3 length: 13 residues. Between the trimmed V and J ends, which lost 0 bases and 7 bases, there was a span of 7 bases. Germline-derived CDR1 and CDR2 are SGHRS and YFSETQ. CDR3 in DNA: TGCGCCAGCAGCTTGGTGGCGGGCGGGGAGCTGTTTTTT. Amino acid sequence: CASSLVAGGELFF.

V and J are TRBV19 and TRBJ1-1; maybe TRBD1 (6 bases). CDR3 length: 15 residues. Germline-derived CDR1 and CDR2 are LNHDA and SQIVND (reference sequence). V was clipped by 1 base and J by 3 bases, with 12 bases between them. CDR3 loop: CASSIGDRSHTEAFF. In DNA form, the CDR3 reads TGTGCCAGTAGTATAGGCGACAGGTCCCACACTGAAGCTTTCTTT.

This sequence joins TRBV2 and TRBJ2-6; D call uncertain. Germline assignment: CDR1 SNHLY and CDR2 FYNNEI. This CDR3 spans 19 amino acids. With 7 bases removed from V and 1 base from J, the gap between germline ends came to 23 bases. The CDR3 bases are TGTGCCAGCATCGATTTCTACGGCGTTAAACAGTCTGGGGCCAACGTCCTGACTTTC. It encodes CASIDFYGVKQSGANVLTF.

The CDR3 DNA sequence: TGTGCCACCAGTGGCCACACCGGGGAGCTGTTTTTT. It specifies CATSGHTGELFF. The chain recombines TRBV15 with TRBJ2-2, with D unresolved. The CDR3 spans 12 residues. Trimming removed 6 bases at V and 3 bases at J, with 5 bases between. Germline assignment: CDR1 LNHNV and CDR2 YYDKDF (reference sequence).